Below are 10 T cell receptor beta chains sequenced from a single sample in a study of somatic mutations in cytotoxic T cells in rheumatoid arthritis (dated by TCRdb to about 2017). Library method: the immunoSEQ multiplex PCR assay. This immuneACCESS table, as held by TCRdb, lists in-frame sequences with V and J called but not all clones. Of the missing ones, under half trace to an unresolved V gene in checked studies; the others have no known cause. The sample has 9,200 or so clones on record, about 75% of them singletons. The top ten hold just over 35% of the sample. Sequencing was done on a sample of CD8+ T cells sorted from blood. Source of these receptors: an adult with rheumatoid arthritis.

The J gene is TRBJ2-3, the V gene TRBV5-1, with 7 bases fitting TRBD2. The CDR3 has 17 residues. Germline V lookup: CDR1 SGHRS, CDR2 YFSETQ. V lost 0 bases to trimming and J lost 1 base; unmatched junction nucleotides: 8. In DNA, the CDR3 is TGCGCCAGCAGCTTGGTTCCCCTAGCGGACGGCACAGATACGCAGTATTTT. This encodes CASSLVPLADGTDTQYF.

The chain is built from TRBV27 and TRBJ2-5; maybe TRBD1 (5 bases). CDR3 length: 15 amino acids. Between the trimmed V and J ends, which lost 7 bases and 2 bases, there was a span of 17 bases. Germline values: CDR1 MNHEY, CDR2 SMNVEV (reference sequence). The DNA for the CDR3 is TGTGCCAGCAAAATAGCAGGGCTGCGGCAAGAGACCCAGTACTTC. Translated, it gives CASKIAGLRQETQYF.

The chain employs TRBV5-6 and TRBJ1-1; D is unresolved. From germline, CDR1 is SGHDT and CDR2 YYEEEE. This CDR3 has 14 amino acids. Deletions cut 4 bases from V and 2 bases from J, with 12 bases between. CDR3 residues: CASSPEQDNTEAFF. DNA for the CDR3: TGTGCCAGCAGCCCAGAGCAGGACAACACTGAAGCTTTCTTT.

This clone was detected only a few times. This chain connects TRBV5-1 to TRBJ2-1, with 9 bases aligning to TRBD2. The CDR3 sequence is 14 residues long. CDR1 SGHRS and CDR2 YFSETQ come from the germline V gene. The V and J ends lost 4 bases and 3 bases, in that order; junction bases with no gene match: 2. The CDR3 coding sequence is TGCGCCAGCAGCCCGACTAGCGGCTACAATGAGCAGTTCTTC. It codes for CASSPTSGYNEQFF.

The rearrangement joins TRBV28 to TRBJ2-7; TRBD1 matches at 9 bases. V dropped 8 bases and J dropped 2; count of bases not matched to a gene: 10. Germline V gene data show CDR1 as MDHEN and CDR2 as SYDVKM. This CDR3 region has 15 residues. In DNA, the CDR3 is TGTGCCAGCGGTGGGCGGGGACAGGGTCCCTACGAGCAGTACTTC. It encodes CASGGRGQGPYEQYF.

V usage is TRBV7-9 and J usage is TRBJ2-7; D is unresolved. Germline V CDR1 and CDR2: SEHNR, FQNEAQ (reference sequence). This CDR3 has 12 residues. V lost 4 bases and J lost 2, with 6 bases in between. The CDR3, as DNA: TGTGCCAGCAGCTGGTCAACCTACGAGCAGTACTTC. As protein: CASSWSTYEQYF. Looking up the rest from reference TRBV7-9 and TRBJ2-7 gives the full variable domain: DTGVSQNPRHKITKRGQNVTFRCDPISEHNRLYWYRQTLGQGPEFLTYFQNEAQLEKSRLLSDRFSAERPKGSFSTLEIQRTEQGDSAMYLCASSWSTYEQYFGPGTRLTVT.

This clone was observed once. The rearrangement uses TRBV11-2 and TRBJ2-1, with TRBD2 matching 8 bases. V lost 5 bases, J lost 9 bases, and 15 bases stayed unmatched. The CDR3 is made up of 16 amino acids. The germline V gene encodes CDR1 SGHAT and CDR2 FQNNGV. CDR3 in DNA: TGTGCCAGCAGCCCTTTAGCGGGATATAGTTCGGGTGAGCAGTTCTTC. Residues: CASSPLAGYSSGEQFF.

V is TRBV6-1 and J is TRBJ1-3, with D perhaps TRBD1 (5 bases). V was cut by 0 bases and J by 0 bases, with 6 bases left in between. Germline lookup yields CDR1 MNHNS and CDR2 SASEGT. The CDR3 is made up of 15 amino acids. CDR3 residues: CASSEARGSGNTIYF. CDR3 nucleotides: TGTGCCAGCAGTGAAGCGAGGGGCTCTGGAAACACCATATATTTT.

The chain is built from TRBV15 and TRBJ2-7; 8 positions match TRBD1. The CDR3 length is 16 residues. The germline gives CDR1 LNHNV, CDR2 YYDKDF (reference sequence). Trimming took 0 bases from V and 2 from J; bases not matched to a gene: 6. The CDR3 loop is CATSRDFRTGPYEQYF. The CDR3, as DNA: TGTGCCACCAGCAGAGATTTCCGGACAGGGCCCTACGAGCAGTACTTC.

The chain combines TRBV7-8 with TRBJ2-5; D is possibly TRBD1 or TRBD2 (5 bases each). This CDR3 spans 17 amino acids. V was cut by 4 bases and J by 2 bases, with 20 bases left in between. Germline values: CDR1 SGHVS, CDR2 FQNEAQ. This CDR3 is CASSSPRDRFTQETQYF. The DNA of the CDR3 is TGTGCCAGCAGCTCGCCCAGGGACCGATTTACTCAAGAGACCCAGTACTTC.